This record concerns one T cell receptor beta chain sequence. The data were obtained in a study of CD8+ T cells in alopecia areata. Treatment described: oral pan-JAK inhibitor, 5-10 mg twice daily. As the sequencing template, cDNA was produced by extracting RNA and reverse transcribing it. The data were produced by immunoSEQ multiplex PCR, yet TCRdb's version contains in-frame clones alone and is incomplete. Of about 210,000 clones listed, 43% are singletons. This CDR3 is built from 13 residues. V was trimmed by 3 bases and J by 8 bases, leaving 12 bases between them. In germline, CDR1 is SGHDT, CDR2 YYEEEE.

V is TRBV5-6 and J is TRBJ2-1; no reliable D call. Sequenced here: CD4+ T cells sorted from blood, sampled at approximately week 37, from a patient treated with tofacitinib. The sequence was collected from a human donor with alopecia areata. CDR3 region: CASSSRSADEQFF. CDR3 nucleotides: TGTGCCAGCAGCTCCCGATCGGCAGATGAGCAGTTCTTC.